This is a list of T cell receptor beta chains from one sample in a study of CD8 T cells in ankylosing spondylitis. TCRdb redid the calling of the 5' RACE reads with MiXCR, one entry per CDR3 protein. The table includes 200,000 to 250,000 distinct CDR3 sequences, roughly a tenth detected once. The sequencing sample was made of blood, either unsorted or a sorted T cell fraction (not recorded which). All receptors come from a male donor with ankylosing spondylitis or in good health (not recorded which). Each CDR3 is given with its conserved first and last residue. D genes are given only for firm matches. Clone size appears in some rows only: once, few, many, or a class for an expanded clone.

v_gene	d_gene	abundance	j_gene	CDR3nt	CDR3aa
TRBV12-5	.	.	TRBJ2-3	TGTGCTAGTGGTTTGGTAATATCGGGCACAGATACGCAGTATTTT	CASGLVISGTDTQYF
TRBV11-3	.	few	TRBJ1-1	TGTGCCAGCAGCTCCCATGGACTTTTCCAAATCTCGAACACTGAAGCTTTCTTT	CASSSHGLFQISNTEAFF
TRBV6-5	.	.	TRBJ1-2	TGTGCCAGCAGTTACTCGACAGGAAGCAACGGCTACACCTTC	CASSYSTGSNGYTF
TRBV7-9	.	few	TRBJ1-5	TGTGCCAGCAGCTCGGGGTACAGCAATCAGCCCCAGCATTTT	CASSSGYSNQPQHF
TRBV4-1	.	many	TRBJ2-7	TGCGCCAGCAGCCAAGGCTCGGACAGCTCCTACGAGCAGTACTTC	CASSQGSDSSYEQYF
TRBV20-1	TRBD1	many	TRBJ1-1	TGCAGTGCTCCTACAGGGGACCGTTTTGAAGCTTTCTTT	CSAPTGDRFEAFF
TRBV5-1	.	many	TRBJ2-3	TGCGCCAGCAGCTTGGCAACAGCTTACACAGATACGCAGTATTTT	CASSLATAYTDTQYF
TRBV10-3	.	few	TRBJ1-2	TGTGCCATCAGACCGAGGGGGGCGTACTATGGCTACACCTTC	CAIRPRGAYYGYTF
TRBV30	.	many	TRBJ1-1	TGTGCCTGGAGTCCTCTCGACCTCAGGGAGAACACTGAAGCTTTCTTT	CAWSPLDLRENTEAFF
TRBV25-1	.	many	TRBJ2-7	TGTGCCAGCAGTGAAGACGGCGAGCAGTACTTC	CASSEDGEQYF
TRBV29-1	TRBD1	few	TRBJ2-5	TGCAGCGTTGAGGGAGAGGCAGGGGGAGAGACCCAGTACTTC	CSVEGEAGGETQYF
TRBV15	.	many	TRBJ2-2	TGTGCCACCAGCAGAGAACAGACCGGGGAGCTGTTTTTT	CATSREQTGELFF
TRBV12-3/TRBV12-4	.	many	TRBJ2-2	TGTGCCAGCAGATTCCCGGGAACGAACACCGGGGAGCTGTTTTTT	CASRFPGTNTGELFF
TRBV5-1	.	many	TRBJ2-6	TGCGCCAGCAGCTTGGACTCTGGGGCCAACGTCCTGACTTTC	CASSLDSGANVLTF
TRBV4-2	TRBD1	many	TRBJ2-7	TGTGCCAGCAGCCAAATACTAGGGGACAGCTCCTACGAGCAGTACTTC	CASSQILGDSSYEQYF
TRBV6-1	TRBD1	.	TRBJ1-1	TGTGCCAGCAGGTCCGGGACAGCGAACACTGAAGCTTTCTTT	CASRSGTANTEAFF
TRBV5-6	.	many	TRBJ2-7	TGTGCCAGCAGCTTGGGCCGCTACGAGCAGTACTTC	CASSLGRYEQYF
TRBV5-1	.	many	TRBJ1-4	TGCGCCAGCAGCTTGACGGGCACTAATGAAAAACTGTTTTTT	CASSLTGTNEKLFF
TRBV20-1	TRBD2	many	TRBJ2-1	TGCAGTGCTAGAGTTGGGGGGAGGGCCGATGAGCAGTTCTTC	CSARVGGRADEQFF
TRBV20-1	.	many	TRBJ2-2	TGCAGTGCCGGGGGATTCACCGGGGAGCTGTTTTTT	CSAGGFTGELFF
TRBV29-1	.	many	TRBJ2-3	TGCAGCCTGACGGCTAGCGGCACAGATACGCAGTATTTT	CSLTASGTDTQYF
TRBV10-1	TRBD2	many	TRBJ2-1	TGCGCCAGCAGTCCGGGGGGGTCTAACAATGAGCAGTTCTTC	CASSPGGSNNEQFF
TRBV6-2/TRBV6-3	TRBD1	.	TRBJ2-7	TGTGCCAGCAGGCAGACAGGGGACTACGAGCAGTACTTC	CASRQTGDYEQYF
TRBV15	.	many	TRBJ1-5	TGTGCCACCAGGAGGGGCAGCCAGCCCCAGCATTTT	CATRRGSQPQHF
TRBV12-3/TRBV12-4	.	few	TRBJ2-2	TGTGCCAGCAGGTTGGCGGGGGCCAACACCGGGGAGCTGTTTTTT	CASRLAGANTGELFF
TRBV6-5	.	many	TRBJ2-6	TGTGCCAGCAAGTTCCAGGGGTTCCTGGAAGGTGGGGCCAACGTCCTGACTTTC	CASKFQGFLEGGANVLTF
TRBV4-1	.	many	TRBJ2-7	TGCGCCAGCAGCCAAGATCCGAGGACAGCCGAGCAGTACTTC	CASSQDPRTAEQYF
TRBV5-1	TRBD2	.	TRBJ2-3	TGCGCCAGCAGCTTGTACGGACTAGCCGTGGGTTCTACCAGCACAGATACGCAGTATTTT	CASSLYGLAVGSTSTDTQYF
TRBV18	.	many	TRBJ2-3	TGTGCCAGCTCACCAGGGGTTCAGACAGATACGCAGTATTTT	CASSPGVQTDTQYF
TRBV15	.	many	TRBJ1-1	TGTGCCACCAGCAGAGTCGGGGGTATCGCTGAAGCTTTCTTT	CATSRVGGIAEAFF
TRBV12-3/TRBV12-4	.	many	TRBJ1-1	TGTGCCAGCAGTTCCAAACGTCAGACAGGGAACACTGAAGCTTTCTTT	CASSSKRQTGNTEAFF
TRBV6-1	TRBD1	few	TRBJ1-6	TGTGCCAGCAAGGGGGCTGGGACACCCCTCCACTTT	CASKGAGTPLHF
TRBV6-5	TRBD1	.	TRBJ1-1	TGTGCCAGCAGTTTGCTCTTCCGACAGGGAGGAACTGAAGCTTTCTTT	CASSLLFRQGGTEAFF
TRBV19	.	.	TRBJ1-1	TGTGCCAGCACCCTTTCTCCGAGGAACACTGAAGCTTTCTTT	CASTLSPRNTEAFF
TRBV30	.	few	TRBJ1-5	TGTGCCTGGCAACCACAGGGTAATCAGCCCCAGCATTTT	CAWQPQGNQPQHF
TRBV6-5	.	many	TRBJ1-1	TGTGCCAGCAGTTTCCTCAATCGCGCTGAAGCTTTCTTT	CASSFLNRAEAFF
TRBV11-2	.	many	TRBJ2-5	TGTGCCAGCAGCTTACAGTTTCGCCAAGAGACCCAGTACTTC	CASSLQFRQETQYF
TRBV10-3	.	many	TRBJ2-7	TGTGCCATCACCGCCGGGACGGCGTCCTACGAGCAGTACTTC	CAITAGTASYEQYF
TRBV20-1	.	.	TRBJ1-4	TGCAGTGCTGGGGACGTAAATGAAAAACTGTTTTTT	CSAGDVNEKLFF
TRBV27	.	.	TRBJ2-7	.	CASSWAGGASSYEQCF
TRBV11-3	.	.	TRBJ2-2	TGTGCCAGCAGCTCGACAGCAAACACCGGGGAGCTGTTTTTT	CASSSTANTGELFF
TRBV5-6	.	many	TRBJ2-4	TGTGCCAGCAGTCAACAGGGAGTCTGGGCCAAAAACATTCAGTACTTC	CASSQQGVWAKNIQYF
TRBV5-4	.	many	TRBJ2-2	TGTGCCAGCAGACCCGACAGGAACACCGGGGAGCTGTTTTTT	CASRPDRNTGELFF
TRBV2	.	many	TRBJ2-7	TGTGCCAGCAGCAACCGGGACACCCCCGAGCAGTACTTC	CASSNRDTPEQYF